The present TCR beta chain was sequenced within a study of OX40 agonist ivuxolimab in advanced cancers. TCRdb keeps only in-frame clones here, not all; method: immunoSEQ multiplex PCR. The sample carries around 150,000 clones, 85% to 95% recorded once. This clone showed up just once. This clonotype originated in an adult with an advanced solid tumor such as melanoma, head and neck, liver or kidney cancer. The material was CD4+ or CD8+ T cells sorted from blood, obtained in a trial of the OX40 agonist ivuxolimab.

The CDR3 protein is CASRGFRGGTNSGANVLTF. The CDR3 bases are TGTGCCAGCAGAGGGTTTAGGGGGGGCACGAACTCTGGGGCCAACGTCCTGACTTTC. V usage is TRBV11-2 and J usage is TRBJ2-6; a weak D match, TRBD2 (7 bases). Germline lookup yields CDR1 SGHAT and CDR2 FQNNGV. CDR3 length: 19 residues. Trimming cost V 6 bases and J 0 bases, with 21 bases left between them.